This entry concerns a single T cell receptor beta chain. The antigen it recognizes is unknown. No per-base quality is available; no much larger clone lies one base away. The data are from a study of CD39 and CD103 CD8 tumor-infiltrating T cells (dated by TCRdb to the late 2010s). With respect to the entire study: An HPV-positive HNSCC, an HPV-negative HNSCC, an ovarian cancer and a melanoma patient were represented in the repertoire comparisons shown. Deep sequencing of TCRbeta CDR3 was used to compare the repertoires of CD8 TIL subsets, defined by CD103 and CD39, against those of peripheral memory CD8 T cells.

Sequences MNHEY (CDR1) and SMNVEV (CDR2) are obtained from the germline V gene (reference sequence). Trimming costs V 2 bases and J 0 bases, and their ends lie 8 bases apart. The CDR3, cysteine through phenylalanine, is 15 amino acids long. Just the 45-base CDR3 DNA is kept, in frame starting at base 1. Genomic DNA was extracted with the DNeasy Blood and Tissue Kit from approximately 10,000 to 100,000 sorted cells per subset. The immunoSEQ service sequenced and mapped the TCRbeta V-J or V-D-J regions, with each sample reaching coverage above 8x. Regarding the original processing steps: Only productive rearrangements exported from the immunoSEQ Analyzer platform were analyzed, with clonality assessed on the 500 most abundant clones. Repertoire overlap between populations was quantified with the Morisita-Horn similarity index and the Jaccard index. Morisita-Horn similarity between CD8 T-cell subset TCR repertoires was measured in 6 or 7 cancer patients. TCRdb provides this immuneACCESS table in a form limited to in-frame rearrangements. Some clones are lacking; in checked studies, under half of them reflect an unresolved V gene, and why the rest are absent is not known. V and J calls and clone size are as listed in that table; D and trimming were resolved from the DNA. The sample contains 1,500 to 2,000 clones, around 73% of them found a single time. Clones ranked in the top ten supply over 35% of the sample.

No therapy was being received by patients at the time of sample collection, although prior treatments had ranged from chemotherapy, radiotherapy, surgery and immunotherapy to none. After thawing, cells were enriched for T lymphocytes using a negative-selection kit, and EpCAM beads were added for tumor-infiltrating lymphocytes. CD8 TIL subsets were FACS-sorted as CD3+CD4-CD8+CD45RA- cells split by CD39 and CD103 expression into DN, SP and DP. Tumor specimens were minced, digested for 1 h with hyaluronidase, collagenase and DNase, filtered, enriched by Ficoll and cryopreserved. Populations were sorted to approximately 99% purity on a FACSAria II, and cell pellets were frozen for TCR sequencing without culture. Broader findings and caveats from the paper: Clonotypes from DN TILs largely overlapped with peripheral memory CD8 repertoires, while clonotypes from DP TILs were only rarely found in blood or uninvolved lymph node. Compared with DN and SP CD8 TILs and with blood memory CD8 T cells, DP CD8 TILs appeared more oligoclonal, with the top 30 clonotypes covering about 56-86%.

The source of this sequence is a human donor with head and neck squamous cell carcinoma. The chain links TRBV27 with TRBJ1-3; a tentative D call is TRBD1 (6 bases match). Material: CD39- CD103- CD8+ T cells sorted from the tumor. The label giving this sample's cell subset or site can be read as: CD103-CD39- double-negative CD45RA- CD8 T cells. The CDR3 reads CASSLTGSSGNTIYF. The DNA is TGTGCCAGCAGTTTAACAGGGAGCTCTGGAAACACCATATATTTT.